The sequence of this TCR beta chain was determined in a study of T cell responses to AZD1222 COVID-19 vaccine. This CDR3 contains 15 residues. Trimming stripped 0 bases from V and 4 bases from J, with 14 bases between. The germline V gene encodes CDR1 SGHRS and CDR2 YFSETQ. Sequencing used immunoSEQ multiplex PCR; TCRdb keeps in-frame clones, though not all of them. The table shows around 78,000 clones, with 88% occurring only once. Broader study findings: CD4 TCRs linked to vaccination spanned spike, dominating at 160-218 and 743-854.

As for this clone: The target antigen is unknown.

The chain combines TRBV5-1 with TRBJ2-7; no firm D call. The specimen was peripheral blood, collected on day 0 of MenACWY control vaccination. The receptor comes from an adult in good health. CDR3: CASSLARTNTYEQYF. CDR3 DNA sequence: TGCGCCAGCAGCTTGGCGAGGACCAATACTTACGAGCAGTACTTC.